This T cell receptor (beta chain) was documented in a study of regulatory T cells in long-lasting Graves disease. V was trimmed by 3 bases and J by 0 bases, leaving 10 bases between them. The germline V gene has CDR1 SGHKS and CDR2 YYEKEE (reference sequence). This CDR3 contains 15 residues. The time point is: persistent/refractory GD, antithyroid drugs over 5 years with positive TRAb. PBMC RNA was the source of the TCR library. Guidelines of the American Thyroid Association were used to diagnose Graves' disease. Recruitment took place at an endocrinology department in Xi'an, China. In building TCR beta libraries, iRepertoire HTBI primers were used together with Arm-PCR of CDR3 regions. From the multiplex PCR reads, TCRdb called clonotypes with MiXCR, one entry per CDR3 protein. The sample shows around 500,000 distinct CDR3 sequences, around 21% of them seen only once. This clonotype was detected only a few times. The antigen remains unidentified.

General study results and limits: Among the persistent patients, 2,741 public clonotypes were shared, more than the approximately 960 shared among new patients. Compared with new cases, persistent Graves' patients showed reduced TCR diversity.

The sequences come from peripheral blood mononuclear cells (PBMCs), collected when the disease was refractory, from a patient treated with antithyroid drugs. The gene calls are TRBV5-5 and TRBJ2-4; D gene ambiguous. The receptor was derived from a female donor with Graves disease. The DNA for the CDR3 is TGTGCCAGCAGCTCGTTGGAAACAGCCAAAAACATTCAGTACTTC. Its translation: CASSSLETAKNIQYF.